This T cell receptor (beta chain) was sequenced in a study of blood T cell repertoires in COVID-19. Original processing notes: For nucleated cells, counts were estimated from reference gene primer amplification. Repertoires were generated with immunoSEQ multiplex PCR, while TCRdb's copy carries only in-frame clones and drops some. V and J calls and clone size follow that table, whereas D and trimming were derived from the DNA. This table holds about 430,000 clones, about 88% found once. The study drew participants aged 18 to 89 years from approximately 23 US areas. Participants had their cohort set by participant-reported clinical history. Before they entered the study, exposed participants had met a COVID-19 case within 2 weeks. This sequence was found in a young woman who had been exposed to COVID-19. Sequences were obtained from PBMCs or T cells enriched from blood (not recorded which).

CDR3 nucleotides: TGTGCCAGCAGTTTTTGGGGCTCAGGGTTAAACTACGAGCAGTACTTC. Residues: CASSFWGSGLNYEQYF. The chain employs TRBV28 and TRBJ2-7; possibly TRBD1 for D (5 bases). V gave up 3 bases and J gave up 3 bases, with 18 bases separating them. From germline, CDR1 is MDHEN and CDR2 SYDVKM. The CDR3 is made up of 16 amino acids.